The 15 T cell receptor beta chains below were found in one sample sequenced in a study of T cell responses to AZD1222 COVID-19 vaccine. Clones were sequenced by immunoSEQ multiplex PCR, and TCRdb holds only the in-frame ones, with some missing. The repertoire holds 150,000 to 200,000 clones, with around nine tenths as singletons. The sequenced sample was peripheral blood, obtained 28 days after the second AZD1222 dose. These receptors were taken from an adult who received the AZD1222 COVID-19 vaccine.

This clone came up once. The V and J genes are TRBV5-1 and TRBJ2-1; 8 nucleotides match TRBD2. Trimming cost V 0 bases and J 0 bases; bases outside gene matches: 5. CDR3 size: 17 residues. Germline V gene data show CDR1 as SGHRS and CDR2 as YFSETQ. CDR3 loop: CASSLDPGGSSYNEQFF. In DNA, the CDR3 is TGCGCCAGCAGCTTGGATCCGGGGGGGAGCTCCTACAATGAGCAGTTCTTC.

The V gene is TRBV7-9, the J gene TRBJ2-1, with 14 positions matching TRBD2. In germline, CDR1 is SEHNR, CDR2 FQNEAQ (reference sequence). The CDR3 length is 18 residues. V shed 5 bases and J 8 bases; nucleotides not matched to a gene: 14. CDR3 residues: CASSPGLAGAPYPYEQFF. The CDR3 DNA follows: TGTGCCAGCAGCCCGGGACTAGCGGGGGCCCCCTATCCGTATGAGCAGTTCTTC.

CDR3 coding DNA: TGTGCCAGCAGCCCAATTGACAGGGCTAAATCCGAGCAGTACTTC. It translates to CASSPIDRAKSEQYF. The J gene is TRBJ2-7, the V gene TRBV6-6, with 7 bases identical to TRBD1. The CDR3 is made up of 15 amino acids. V was pared by 6 bases and J by 6 bases, with 14 bases of the junction left unmatched. From germline, CDR1 is MNHNY and CDR2 SVGAGI (reference sequence).

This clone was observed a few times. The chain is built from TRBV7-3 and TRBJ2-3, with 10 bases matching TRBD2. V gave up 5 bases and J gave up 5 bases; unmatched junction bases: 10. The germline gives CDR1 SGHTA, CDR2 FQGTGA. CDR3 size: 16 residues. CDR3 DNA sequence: TGTGCCAGCAGCGCTGGACTAGCGGCGGTGGGAGATACGCAGTATTTT. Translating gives CASSAGLAAVGDTQYF.

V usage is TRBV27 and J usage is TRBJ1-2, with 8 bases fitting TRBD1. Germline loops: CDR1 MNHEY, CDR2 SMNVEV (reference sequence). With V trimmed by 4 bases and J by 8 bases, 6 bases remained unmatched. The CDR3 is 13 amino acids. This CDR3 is CASSSQGARGYTF. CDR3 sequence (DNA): TGTGCCAGCAGTTCCCAGGGGGCGCGGGGCTACACCTTC.

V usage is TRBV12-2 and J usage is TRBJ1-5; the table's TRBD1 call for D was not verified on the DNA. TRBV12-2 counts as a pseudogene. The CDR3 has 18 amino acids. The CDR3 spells CASRLGVRDRVSNQPQHF. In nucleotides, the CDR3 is TGTGCAAGTCGCTTAGGGGTACGGGACAGGGTTAGCAATCAGCCCCAGCATTTT.

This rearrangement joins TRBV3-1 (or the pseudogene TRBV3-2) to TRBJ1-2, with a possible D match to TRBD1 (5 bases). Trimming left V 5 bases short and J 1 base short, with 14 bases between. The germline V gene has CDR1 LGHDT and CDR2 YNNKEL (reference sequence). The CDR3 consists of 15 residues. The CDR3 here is CASSRDQGINYGYTF. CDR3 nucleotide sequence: TGTGCCAGCAGCAGAGATCAGGGAATTAACTATGGCTACACCTTC.

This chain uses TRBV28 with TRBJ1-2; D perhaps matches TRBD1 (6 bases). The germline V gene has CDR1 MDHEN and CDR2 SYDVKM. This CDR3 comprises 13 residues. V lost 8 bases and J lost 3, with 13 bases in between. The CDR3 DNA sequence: TGTGCCAGCTGGGCAGGGGAGCACTATGGCTACACCTTC. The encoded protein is CASWAGEHYGYTF.

The CDR3 protein is CASSYGGKSGNTIYF. The CDR3 coding sequence is TGTGCCAGCAGTTACGGGGGCAAATCTGGAAACACCATATATTTT. The rearrangement links TRBV6-5 to TRBJ1-3, with a possible D match to TRBD1 (6 bases). Germline-derived CDR1 and CDR2 are MNHEY and SVGAGI. CDR3 size: 15 residues. V lost 2 bases and J lost 1, with 9 bases in between.

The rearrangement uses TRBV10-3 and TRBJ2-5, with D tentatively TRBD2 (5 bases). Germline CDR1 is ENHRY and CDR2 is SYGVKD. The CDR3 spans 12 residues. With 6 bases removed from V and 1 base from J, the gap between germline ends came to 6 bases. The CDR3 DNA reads TGTGCCATCAGCGGGGTCCAAGAGACCCAGTACTTC. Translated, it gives CAISGVQETQYF.

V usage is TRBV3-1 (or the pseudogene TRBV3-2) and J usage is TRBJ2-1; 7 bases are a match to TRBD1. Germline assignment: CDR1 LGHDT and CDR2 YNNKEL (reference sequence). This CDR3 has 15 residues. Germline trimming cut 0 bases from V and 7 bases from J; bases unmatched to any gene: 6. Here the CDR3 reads CASSQDRQGRNEQFF. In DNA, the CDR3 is TGTGCCAGCAGCCAAGATAGACAGGGACGGAATGAGCAGTTCTTC.

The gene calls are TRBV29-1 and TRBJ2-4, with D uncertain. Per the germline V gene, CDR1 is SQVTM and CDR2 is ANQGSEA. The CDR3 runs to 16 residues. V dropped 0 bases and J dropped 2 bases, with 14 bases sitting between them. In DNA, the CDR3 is TGCAGCGTTGAAGATCGAGGCAGTCCGACCAAAAACATTCAGTACTTC. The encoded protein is CSVEDRGSPTKNIQYF.

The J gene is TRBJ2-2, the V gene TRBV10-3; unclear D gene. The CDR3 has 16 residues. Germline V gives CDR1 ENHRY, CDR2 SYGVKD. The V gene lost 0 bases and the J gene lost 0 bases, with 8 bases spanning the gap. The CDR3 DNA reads TGTGCCATCAGTGAGTCTAACAGAGCGAACACCGGGGAGCTGTTTTTT. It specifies CAISESNRANTGELFF.

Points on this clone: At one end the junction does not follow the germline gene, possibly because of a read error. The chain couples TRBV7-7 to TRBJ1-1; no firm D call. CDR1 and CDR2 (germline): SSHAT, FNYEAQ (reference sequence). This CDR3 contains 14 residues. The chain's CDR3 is CASSFNRMDTEAFF. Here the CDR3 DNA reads TGTGCTAGCAGCTTTAATAGGATGGACACTGAAGCTTTCTTT.

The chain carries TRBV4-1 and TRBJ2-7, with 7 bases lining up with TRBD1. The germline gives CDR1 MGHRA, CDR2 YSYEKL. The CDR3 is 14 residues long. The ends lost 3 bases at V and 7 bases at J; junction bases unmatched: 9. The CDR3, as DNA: TGCGCCAGCAGCCAGTCGGGACAGTTGCAGGAGCAGTACTTC. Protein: CASSQSGQLQEQYF.